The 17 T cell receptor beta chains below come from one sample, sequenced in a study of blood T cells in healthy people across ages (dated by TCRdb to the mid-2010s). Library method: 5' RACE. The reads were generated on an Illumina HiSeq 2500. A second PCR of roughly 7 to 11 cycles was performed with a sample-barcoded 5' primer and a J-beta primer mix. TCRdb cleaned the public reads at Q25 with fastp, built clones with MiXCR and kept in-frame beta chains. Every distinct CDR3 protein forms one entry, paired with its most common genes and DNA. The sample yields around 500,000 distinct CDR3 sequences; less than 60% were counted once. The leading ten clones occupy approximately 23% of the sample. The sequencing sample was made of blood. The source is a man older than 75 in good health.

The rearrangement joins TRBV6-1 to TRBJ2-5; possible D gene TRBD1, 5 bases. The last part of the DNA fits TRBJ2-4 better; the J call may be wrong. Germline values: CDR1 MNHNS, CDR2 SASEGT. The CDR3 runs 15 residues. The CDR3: CAGKEGAQIQNIQYF. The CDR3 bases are TGTGCCGGCAAGGAAGGGGCTCAAATCCAAAACATTCAGTACTTC.

CDR3 DNA sequence: TGCAGTGCTGGAACCGGGACAGGGGACGGGTCAAACTATGGCTACACCTTC. Translated, it gives CSAGTGTGDGSNYGYTF. The chain links TRBV20-1 to TRBJ1-2; TRBD1 matches 10 bases. CDR1 and CDR2 from the germline V gene are DFQATT and SNEGSKA (reference sequence). V dropped 5 bases and J dropped 2; count of bases not matched to a gene: 14. The CDR3 spans 17 residues.

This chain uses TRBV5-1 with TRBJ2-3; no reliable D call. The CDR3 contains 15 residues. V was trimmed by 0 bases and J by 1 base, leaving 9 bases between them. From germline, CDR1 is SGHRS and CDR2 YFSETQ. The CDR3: CASSLAVPGTDTQYF. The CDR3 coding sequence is TGCGCCAGCAGCTTGGCCGTCCCCGGCACAGATACGCAGTATTTT.

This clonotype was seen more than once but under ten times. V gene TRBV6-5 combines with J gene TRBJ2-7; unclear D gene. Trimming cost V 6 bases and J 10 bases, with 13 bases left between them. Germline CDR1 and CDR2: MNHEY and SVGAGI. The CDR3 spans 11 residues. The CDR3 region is CASRTGPVQYF. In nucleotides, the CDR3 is TGTGCCAGCAGAACCGGGCCAGTACAGTACTTC.

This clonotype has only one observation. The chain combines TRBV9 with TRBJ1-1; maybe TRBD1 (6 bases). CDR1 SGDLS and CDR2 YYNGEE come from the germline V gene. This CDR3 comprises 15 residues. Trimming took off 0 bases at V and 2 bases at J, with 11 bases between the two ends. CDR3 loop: CASSVEGHNNTEAFF. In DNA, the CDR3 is TGTGCCAGCAGCGTAGAGGGACACAATAACACTGAAGCTTTCTTT.

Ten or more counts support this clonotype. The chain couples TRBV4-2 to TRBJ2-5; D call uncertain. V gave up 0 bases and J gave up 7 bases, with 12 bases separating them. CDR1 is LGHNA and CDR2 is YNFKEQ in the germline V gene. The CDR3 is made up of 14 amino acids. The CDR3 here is CASSQEPLVGTQYF. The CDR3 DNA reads TGTGCCAGCAGCCAAGAGCCCCTAGTTGGGACCCAGTACTTC.

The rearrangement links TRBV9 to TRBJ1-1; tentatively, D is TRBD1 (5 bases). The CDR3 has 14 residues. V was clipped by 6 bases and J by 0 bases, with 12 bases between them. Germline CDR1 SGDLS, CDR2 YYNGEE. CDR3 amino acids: CASTTDNMNTEAFF. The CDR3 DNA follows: TGTGCCAGCACGACAGATAATATGAACACTGAAGCTTTCTTT.

CDR3 DNA sequence: TGCGCCAGCAGCCCGGGGGGGCCCAAAAACATTCAGTACTTC. Encoded protein: CASSPGGPKNIQYF. The chain recombines TRBV5-1 with TRBJ2-4; the match to TRBD2 covers 8 bases. The CDR3 consists of 14 residues. Trimming at V came to 4 bases and at J to 2 bases, leaving 2 bases not matched to a gene. From germline, CDR1 is SGHRS and CDR2 YFSETQ.

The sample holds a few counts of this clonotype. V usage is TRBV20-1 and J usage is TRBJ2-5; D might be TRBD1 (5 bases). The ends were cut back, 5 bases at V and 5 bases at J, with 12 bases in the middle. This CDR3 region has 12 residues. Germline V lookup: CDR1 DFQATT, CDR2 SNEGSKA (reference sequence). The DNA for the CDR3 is TGCAGTGCTCTGTGGGGCCGGGAGACCCAGTACTTC. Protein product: CSALWGRETQYF.

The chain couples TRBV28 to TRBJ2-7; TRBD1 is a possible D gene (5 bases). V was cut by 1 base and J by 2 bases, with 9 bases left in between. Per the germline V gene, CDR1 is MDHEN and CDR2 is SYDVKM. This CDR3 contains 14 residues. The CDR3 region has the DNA TGTGCCAGCAGTTTATATCACAGGACCTACGAGCAGTACTTC. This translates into CASSLYHRTYEQYF.

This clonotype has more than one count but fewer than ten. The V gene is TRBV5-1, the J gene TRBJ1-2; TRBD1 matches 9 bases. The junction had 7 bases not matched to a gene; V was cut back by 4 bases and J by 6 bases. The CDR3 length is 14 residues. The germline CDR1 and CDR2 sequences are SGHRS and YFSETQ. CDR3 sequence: CASSVEGQGNGYTF. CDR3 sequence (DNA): TGCGCCAGCAGCGTGGAGGGACAGGGAAATGGCTACACCTTC.

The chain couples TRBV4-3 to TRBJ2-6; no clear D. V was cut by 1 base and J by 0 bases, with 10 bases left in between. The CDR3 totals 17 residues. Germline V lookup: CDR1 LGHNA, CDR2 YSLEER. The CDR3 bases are TGCGCCAGCAGCCAAGCGTACGTCAGCTCTGGGGCCAACGTCCTGACTTTC. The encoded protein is CASSQAYVSSGANVLTF.

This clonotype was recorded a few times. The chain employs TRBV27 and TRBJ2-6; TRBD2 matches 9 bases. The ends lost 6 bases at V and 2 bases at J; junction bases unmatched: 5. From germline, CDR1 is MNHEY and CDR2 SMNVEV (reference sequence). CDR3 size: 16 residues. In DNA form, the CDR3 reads TGTGCCAGCAGAGCGGGAGGATCGACTGGGGCCAACGTCCTGACTTTC. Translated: CASRAGGSTGANVLTF.

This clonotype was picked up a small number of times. CDR3 sequence (DNA): TGTGCCAGCAGCTTACAATATAATTCACCCCTCCACTTT. It specifies CASSLQYNSPLHF. This chain uses TRBV7-9 with TRBJ1-6; D remains ambiguous. Trimming left V 2 bases short and J 4 bases short, with 3 bases between. The germline gives CDR1 SEHNR, CDR2 FQNEAQ (reference sequence). This CDR3 contains 13 residues.

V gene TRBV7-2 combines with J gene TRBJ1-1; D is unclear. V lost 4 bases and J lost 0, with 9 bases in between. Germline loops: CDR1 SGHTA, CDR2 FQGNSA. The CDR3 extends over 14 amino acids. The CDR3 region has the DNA TGTGCCAGCAGCTCATTCGGTGTGAACACTGAAGCTTTCTTT. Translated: CASSSFGVNTEAFF.

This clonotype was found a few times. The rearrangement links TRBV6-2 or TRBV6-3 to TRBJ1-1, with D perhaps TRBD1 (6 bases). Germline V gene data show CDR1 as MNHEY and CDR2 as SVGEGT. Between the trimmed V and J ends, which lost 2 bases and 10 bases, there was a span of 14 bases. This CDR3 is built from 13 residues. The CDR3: CASSYRTELGAFF. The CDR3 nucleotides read TGTGCCAGCAGTTACCGGACAGAGCTCGGAGCTTTCTTT.

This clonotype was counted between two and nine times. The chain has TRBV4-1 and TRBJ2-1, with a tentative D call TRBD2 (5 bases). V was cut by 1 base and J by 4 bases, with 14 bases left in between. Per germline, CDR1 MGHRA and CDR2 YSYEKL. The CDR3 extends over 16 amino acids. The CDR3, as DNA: TGCGCCAGCAGCCAAGCGGGTCTTCGCGGGTACAATGAGCAGTTCTTC. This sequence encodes CASSQAGLRGYNEQFF.